The 22 T cell receptor beta chains presented below share a single source sample, sequenced in a study of blood T cell repertoires in COVID-19. Data came from immunoSEQ multiplex PCR; TCRdb stores just in-frame clones and leaves some out. The sample contains roughly 100,000 clones, more than 80% of which appear only once. The sequencing sample was made of peripheral blood. All receptors derive from a woman aged 55 to 70 with acute or convalescent COVID-19.

The chain joins TRBV4-1 to TRBJ2-7, with 9 bases matching TRBD2. The germline CDR1 and CDR2 sequences are MGHRA and YSYEKL. After removal of 3 bases from V and 1 base from J, the junction contained 4 bases not matched to a gene. CDR3 size: 15 residues. In nucleotides, the CDR3 is TGCGCCAGCAGCCAGGATAGCGGGGGATCCTACGAGCAGTACTTC. It encodes CASSQDSGGSYEQYF.

J is TRBJ2-7 and V is TRBV5-1; maybe TRBD2 (5 bases). The CDR3 has 14 residues. Trimming left V 0 bases short and J 2 bases short, with 9 bases between. Germline CDR1 and CDR2: SGHRS and YFSETQ. The CDR3 reads CASSLVDGTYEQYF. As DNA, the CDR3 is TGCGCCAGCAGCTTGGTAGACGGGACCTACGAGCAGTACTTC.

The V gene is TRBV11-2, the J gene TRBJ2-7; TRBD1 matches 7 bases. V lost 6 bases to trimming and J lost 3 bases; unmatched junction nucleotides: 11. CDR3 length: 15 amino acids. Germline CDR1 reads SGHAT; CDR2 reads FQNNGV. The CDR3 DNA is TGTGCCAGCAGTTATTCCGGGACAGATATCTACGAGCAGTACTTC. This codes for CASSYSGTDIYEQYF.

The V and J genes are TRBV14 and TRBJ1-2; perhaps TRBD1 as D (6 bases). Germline V CDR1 and CDR2: SGHDN, FVKESK. V was shortened by 1 base and J by 3 bases, with 15 bases between the two germline ends. The CDR3 extends over 16 amino acids. The CDR3 reads CASSQVGTPPDYGYTF. The DNA for the CDR3 is TGTGCCAGCAGCCAAGTTGGGACACCACCGGACTATGGCTACACCTTC. The full variable domain, in which reference TRBV14 and TRBJ1-2 provide the parts outside the CDR3, is EAGVTQFPSHSVIEKGQTVTLRCDPISGHDNLYWYRRVMGKEIKFLLHFVKESKQDESGMPNNRFLAERTGGTYSTLKVQPAELEDSGVYFCASSQVGTPPDYGYTFGSGTRLTVV.

The chain links TRBV15 to TRBJ1-1, with D perhaps TRBD1 (5 bases). Germline values: CDR1 LNHNV, CDR2 YYDKDF (reference sequence). V lost 0 bases and J 5 bases, leaving 13 bases between the germline ends. CDR3 length: 15 amino acids. CDR3 protein: CATSRDRGTGTEAFF. The CDR3 bases are TGTGCCACCAGCAGAGATAGGGGTACAGGAACTGAAGCTTTCTTT.

The chain joins TRBV28 to TRBJ2-5; D is perhaps TRBD1 (6 bases). Trimming shortened V by 1 base and J by 3 bases, and 9 bases separated the two germline ends. Looked up from germline, CDR1 is MDHEN and CDR2 is SYDVKM. The CDR3 extends over 14 amino acids. Here the CDR3 reads CASSLSGVKETQYF. The CDR3 DNA sequence: TGTGCCAGCAGTTTATCAGGGGTCAAAGAGACCCAGTACTTC.

This clone was seen a handful of times. The chain combines TRBV30 with TRBJ2-2; 12 bases match TRBD2. This CDR3 is 16 amino acids long. The germline gives CDR1 GTSNPN, CDR2 SVGIG (reference sequence). J gave up 5 bases and V 5 bases, and 9 bases lay outside the gene matches. CDR3 amino acids: CAWGDRLAGATGELFF. The CDR3 DNA is TGTGCCTGGGGGGATCGACTAGCGGGAGCAACCGGGGAGCTGTTTTTT. Full variable domain (rest looked up from reference TRBV30 and TRBJ2-2): SQTIHQWPATLVQPVGSPLSLECTVEGTSNPNLYWYRQAAGRGLQLLFYSVGIGQISSEVPQNLSASRPQDRQFILSSKKLLLSDSGFYLCAWGDRLAGATGELFFGEGSRLTVL.

This chain uses TRBV5-6 with TRBJ1-1; tentatively, D is TRBD1 (5 bases). V lost 3 bases and J 0 bases, leaving 12 bases between the germline ends. There are 15 residues in the CDR3. Looked up from germline, CDR1 is SGHDT and CDR2 is YYEEEE. The CDR3 sequence is CASSYGGGMNTEAFF. CDR3 bases: TGTGCCAGCAGCTACGGGGGAGGGATGAACACTGAAGCTTTCTTT.

V and J are TRBV5-1 and TRBJ2-1; 8 positions agree with TRBD1. This CDR3 has 15 residues. Trimming removed 0 bases from V and 10 bases from J; junction bases left unmatched: 9. Looked up from germline, CDR1 is SGHRS and CDR2 is YFSETQ. CDR3 in amino acids: CASSLGGQAVGEQFF. CDR3 coding DNA: TGCGCCAGCAGCTTGGGGGGACAGGCGGTTGGGGAGCAGTTCTTC.

The gene calls are TRBV19 and TRBJ2-1; 15 positions agree with TRBD2. The CDR3 extends over 14 amino acids. Trimming removed 8 bases from V and 6 bases from J; junction bases left unmatched: 2. Per the germline V gene, CDR1 is LNHDA and CDR2 is SQIVND (reference sequence). CDR3 in amino acids: CASRTSGRVNEQFF. CDR3 nucleotides: TGTGCCAGTCGGACTAGCGGGAGGGTCAATGAGCAGTTCTTC. Looking up the rest from reference TRBV19 and TRBJ2-1 gives the full variable domain: DGGITQSPKYLFRKEGQNVTLSCEQNLNHDAMYWYRQDPGQGLRLIYYSQIVNDFQKGDIAEGYSVSREKKESFPLTVTSAQKNPTAFYLCASRTSGRVNEQFFGPGTRLTVL.

The chain links TRBV18 to TRBJ2-1; 9 bases are a match to TRBD2. V shed 1 base, J shed 0 bases, and the junction held 4 bases outside the gene matches. The CDR3 is 17 residues long. CDR1 KGHSH and CDR2 LQKENI come from the germline V gene. The CDR3 region is CASSPRASGVSYNEQFF. CDR3 nucleotide sequence: TGTGCCAGCTCACCACGGGCTAGCGGGGTCTCCTACAATGAGCAGTTCTTC.

The V and J genes are TRBV5-1 and TRBJ2-7, with D tentatively TRBD2 (5 bases). Trimming removed 4 bases from V and 0 bases from J, with 11 bases in between. Germline CDR1 is SGHRS and CDR2 is YFSETQ. The length of the CDR3 is 14 residues. This chain's CDR3 is CASSRGQSSYEQYF. The CDR3, as DNA: TGCGCCAGCAGCCGCGGGCAGTCCTCCTACGAGCAGTACTTC.

The chain couples TRBV2 to TRBJ2-7; the D gene is possibly TRBD2 (6 bases). The germline V gene encodes CDR1 SNHLY and CDR2 FYNNEI. The CDR3 loop spans 17 amino acids. V lost 3 bases and J lost 0, with 18 bases in between. CDR3 nucleotides: TGTGCCAGCAGTGAGGCTCCGGCGGGATTGAGCTCCTACGAGCAGTACTTC. This encodes CASSEAPAGLSSYEQYF.

This sequence joins TRBV7-9 and TRBJ1-2; 10 nucleotides align to TRBD1. The CDR3 extends over 15 amino acids. The V gene end was trimmed by 1 base and the J gene end by 7 bases; junction bases not matched to a gene: 6. Germline CDR1 reads SEHNR; CDR2 reads FQNEAQ (reference sequence). CDR3 DNA: TGTGCCAGCAGCTTAGAGTCGACAGGGGGCATTGGCTACACCTTC. Residues: CASSLESTGGIGYTF.

The chain links TRBV28 to TRBJ1-2; the D gene is possibly TRBD1 (6 bases). V was cut by 8 bases and J by 6 bases, with 13 bases left in between. The CDR3 runs 12 residues. Germline-derived CDR1 and CDR2 are MDHEN and SYDVKM. CDR3 coding DNA: TGTGCCAGCCTATCCAACAGGGATGGCTACACCTTC. Protein: CASLSNRDGYTF.

The V gene is TRBV5-6, the J gene TRBJ1-2, with TRBD1 as a possible D gene (5 bases). The germline V and J ends were trimmed by 0 bases and 8 bases, with 14 bases remaining between them. Germline CDR1 and CDR2: SGHDT and YYEEEE. This CDR3 spans 14 amino acids. CDR3: CASSLEGSRTGYTF. CDR3 sequence (DNA): TGTGCCAGCAGCTTGGAAGGCTCTCGGACAGGCTACACCTTC.

J is TRBJ1-5 and V is TRBV4-1; D is possibly TRBD1 (5 bases). Trimming took 5 bases from V and 5 from J, leaving 16 bases between them. Looked up from germline, CDR1 is MGHRA and CDR2 is YSYEKL. The CDR3 contains 15 residues. In DNA form, the CDR3 reads TGCGCCAGCAGCGAGAGCGTACAGGTCGATCAGCCCCAGCATTTT. Translated: CASSESVQVDQPQHF.

The chain recombines TRBV28 with TRBJ1-3, with TRBD1 matching over 8 bases. V shed 7 bases, J shed 2 bases, and the junction held 4 bases outside the gene matches. CDR3 length equals 14 residues. Germline CDR1 MDHEN, CDR2 SYDVKM. The CDR3 nucleotides read TGTGCCAGCATTCCGACAGGGGCTGGAAACACCATATATTTT. Its translation is CASIPTGAGNTIYF.

The V call is TRBV6-6, the J call TRBJ1-1; D ambiguous. CDR3 length: 14 amino acids. Germline V lookup: CDR1 MNHNY, CDR2 SVGAGI (reference sequence). Trimming stripped 0 bases from V and 3 bases from J, with 8 bases between. The CDR3 loop reads CASSYSWRDTEAFF. CDR3 nucleotides: TGTGCCAGCAGTTACTCGTGGCGGGACACTGAAGCTTTCTTT.

The V and J genes are TRBV29-1 and TRBJ1-6; 7 nucleotides align to TRBD1. The CDR3 sequence is 15 residues long. Germline-derived CDR1 and CDR2 are SQVTM and ANQGSEA. With V trimmed by 8 bases and J by 4 bases, 11 bases remained unmatched. The CDR3 DNA follows: TGCAGCTCGATCCAGGGGGAAAGGTATAATTCACCCCTCCACTTT. Translation: CSSIQGERYNSPLHF.

This chain links TRBV19 with TRBJ1-5; 10 bases map to TRBD1. The CDR3 runs 16 residues. J was trimmed by 6 bases and V by 7 bases; bases with no gene match: 12. Germline lookup yields CDR1 LNHDA and CDR2 SQIVND (reference sequence). The CDR3 DNA reads as TGTGCCAGTAAGAGGGCCCTGACAGGGGGCTTTCAGCCCCAGCATTTT. Protein: CASKRALTGGFQPQHF.

The chain recombines TRBV28 with TRBJ2-3; 7 bases map to TRBD1. The CDR3 is made up of 15 amino acids. Germline assignment: CDR1 MDHEN and CDR2 SYDVKM. V lost 5 bases, J lost 1 base, and 6 bases stayed unmatched. CDR3 region: CASSPTGLGTDTQYF. The CDR3 DNA follows: TGTGCCAGCAGTCCGACAGGGTTAGGCACAGATACGCAGTATTTT.